This TCR beta chain was sequenced during a study of blood T cell repertoires in COVID-19. As for the study in general: Acute and convalescent COVID-19 samples came from the United States, Italy and Spain. In each case, the material was cDNA or gDNA derived from T cells, B-cell-depleted T cells, or PBMCs.

The CDR3 totals 19 residues. After removal of 4 bases from V and 4 bases from J, the junction contained 17 bases not matched to a gene. Looked up from germline, CDR1 is MDHEN and CDR2 is SYDVKM. Original handling: Cell counts per sample came from amplifying reference gene primers. The data were produced by immunoSEQ multiplex PCR, yet TCRdb's version contains in-frame clones alone and is incomplete. That table supplies the V and J calls and clone size; D and trimming were determined from the DNA. The sample includes about 110,000 clones, 70% to 80% of them seen just once. The chain carries TRBV28 and TRBJ1-2; 11 nucleotides line up with TRBD1. The sequenced sample consisted of peripheral blood. This sequence originates from a man aged 70-80 years with active or convalescent COVID-19. The CDR3 DNA follows: TGTGCCAGCAGTTCTGCGTCGGGGACAGGGGGAATCCTACTCTATGGCTACACCTTC. It yields the protein CASSSASGTGGILLYGYTF.